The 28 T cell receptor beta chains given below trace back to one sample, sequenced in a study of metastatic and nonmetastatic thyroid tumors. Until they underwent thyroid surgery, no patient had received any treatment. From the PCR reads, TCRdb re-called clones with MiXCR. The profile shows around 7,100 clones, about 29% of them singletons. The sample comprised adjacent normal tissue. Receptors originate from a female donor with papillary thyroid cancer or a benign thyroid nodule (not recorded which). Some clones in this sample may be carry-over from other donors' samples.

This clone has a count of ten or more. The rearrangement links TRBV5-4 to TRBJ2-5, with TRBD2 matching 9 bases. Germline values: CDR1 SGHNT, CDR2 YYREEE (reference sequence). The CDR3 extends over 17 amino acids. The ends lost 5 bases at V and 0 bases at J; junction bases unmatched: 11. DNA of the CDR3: TGTGCCAGCAGATACGGGCTAGCGGGATCCAACCAAGAGACCCAGTACTTC. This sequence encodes CASRYGLAGSNQETQYF.

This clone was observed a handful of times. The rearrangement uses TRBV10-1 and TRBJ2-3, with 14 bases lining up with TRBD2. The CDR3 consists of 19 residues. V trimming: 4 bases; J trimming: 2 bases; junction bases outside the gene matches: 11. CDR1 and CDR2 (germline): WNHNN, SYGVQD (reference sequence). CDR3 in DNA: TGCGCCAGCAGTGGGCCGACTAGCGGGAGGGCCTATGACACAGATACGCAGTATTTT. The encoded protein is CASSGPTSGRAYDTDTQYF.

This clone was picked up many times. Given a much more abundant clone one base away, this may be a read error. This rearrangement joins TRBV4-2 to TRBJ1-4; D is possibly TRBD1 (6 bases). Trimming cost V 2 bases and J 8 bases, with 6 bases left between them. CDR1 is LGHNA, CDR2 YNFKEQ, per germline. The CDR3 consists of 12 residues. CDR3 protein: CASSQRGEKLFF. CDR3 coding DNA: TGTGCCAGCAGCCAAAGGGGGGAAAAACTGTTTTTT.

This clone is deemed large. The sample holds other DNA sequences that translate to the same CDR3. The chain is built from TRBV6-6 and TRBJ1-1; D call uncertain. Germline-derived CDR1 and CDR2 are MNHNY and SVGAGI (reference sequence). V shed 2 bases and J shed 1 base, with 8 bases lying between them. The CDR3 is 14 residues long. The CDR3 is CASSYKQTNTEAFF. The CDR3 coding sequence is TGTGCCAGCAGTTACAAACAGACGAACACTGAAGCTTTCTTT.

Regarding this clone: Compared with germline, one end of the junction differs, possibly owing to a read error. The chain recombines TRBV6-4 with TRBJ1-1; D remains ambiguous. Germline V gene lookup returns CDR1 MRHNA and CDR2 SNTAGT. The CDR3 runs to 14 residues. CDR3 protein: CASSEWAVNTEAFF. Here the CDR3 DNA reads TGTGCCAGCAGTGAGTGGGCAGTGAACACAGAAGCTTTCTTT.

CDR3 DNA sequence: TGTGCCAGCAGCTCTATTATGGAGGGGCCAAGCTGCTACGAGCAGTACTTC. It specifies CASSSIMEGPSCYEQYF. This chain uses TRBV7-6 with TRBJ2-7; perhaps TRBD2 as D (6 bases). Germline CDR1 SGHVS, CDR2 FNYEAQ. This CDR3 has 17 residues. V lost 4 bases and J 3 bases, leaving 22 bases between the germline ends.

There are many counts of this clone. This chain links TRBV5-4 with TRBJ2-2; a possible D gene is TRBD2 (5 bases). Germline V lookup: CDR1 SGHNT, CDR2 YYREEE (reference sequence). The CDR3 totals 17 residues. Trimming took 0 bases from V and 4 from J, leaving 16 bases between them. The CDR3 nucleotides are TGTGCCAGCAGCTTGGATCCTAGCCGGAGAAGCACCGGGGAGCTGTTTTTT. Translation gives CASSLDPSRRSTGELFF.

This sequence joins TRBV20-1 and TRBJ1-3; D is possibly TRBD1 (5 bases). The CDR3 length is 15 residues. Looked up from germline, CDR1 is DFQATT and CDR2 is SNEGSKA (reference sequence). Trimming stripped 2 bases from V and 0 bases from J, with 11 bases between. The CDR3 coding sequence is TGCAGTGCTAGATATCGGGGGAGCTCTGGAAACACCATATATTTT. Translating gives CSARYRGSSGNTIYF.

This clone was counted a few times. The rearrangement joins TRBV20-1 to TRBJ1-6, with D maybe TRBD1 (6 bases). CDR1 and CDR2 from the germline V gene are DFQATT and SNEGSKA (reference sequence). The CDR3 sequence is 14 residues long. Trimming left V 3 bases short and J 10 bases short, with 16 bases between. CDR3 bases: TGCAGTGCTAGGGGAACAGGGTGGGGATCACCCCTCCACTTT. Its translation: CSARGTGWGSPLHF.

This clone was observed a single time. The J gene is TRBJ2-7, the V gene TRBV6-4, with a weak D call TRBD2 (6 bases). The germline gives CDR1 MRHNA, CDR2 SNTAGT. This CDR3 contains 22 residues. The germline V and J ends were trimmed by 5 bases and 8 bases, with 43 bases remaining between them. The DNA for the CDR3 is TGTGCCAGCAGTCCAAAGGACAAGATTGTAGGCACGAGCGGAGGGCGGTTTAATAAGCAGTACTTC. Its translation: CASSPKDKIVGTSGGRFNKQYF.

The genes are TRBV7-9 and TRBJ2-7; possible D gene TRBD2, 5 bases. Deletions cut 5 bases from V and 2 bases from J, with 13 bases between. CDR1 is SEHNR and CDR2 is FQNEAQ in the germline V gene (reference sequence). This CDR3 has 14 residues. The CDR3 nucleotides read TGTGCCAGCAGCCTACACGGGGTTACCTACGAGCAGTACTTC. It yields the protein CASSLHGVTYEQYF.

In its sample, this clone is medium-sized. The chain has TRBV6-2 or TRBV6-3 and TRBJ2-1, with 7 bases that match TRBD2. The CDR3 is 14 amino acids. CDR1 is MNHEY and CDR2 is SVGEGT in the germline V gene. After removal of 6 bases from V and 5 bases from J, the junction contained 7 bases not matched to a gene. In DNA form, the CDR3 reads TGTGCCAGCAGGGTTCGCGGGAGCCACAATGAGCAGTTCTTC. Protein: CASRVRGSHNEQFF.

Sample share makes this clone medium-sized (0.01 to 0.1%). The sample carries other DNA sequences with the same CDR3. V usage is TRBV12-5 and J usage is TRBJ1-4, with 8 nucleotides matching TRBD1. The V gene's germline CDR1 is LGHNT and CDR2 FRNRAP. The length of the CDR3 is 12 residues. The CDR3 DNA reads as TGTGGCTCGACAGGGGTTAATGAAAAACTGTTTTTT. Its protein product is CGSTGVNEKLFF.

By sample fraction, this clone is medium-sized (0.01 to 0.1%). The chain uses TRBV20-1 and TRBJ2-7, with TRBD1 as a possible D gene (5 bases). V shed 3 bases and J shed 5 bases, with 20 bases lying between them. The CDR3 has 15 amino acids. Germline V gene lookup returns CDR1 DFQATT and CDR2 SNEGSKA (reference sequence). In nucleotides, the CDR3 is TGCAGTGCTAGTCGAGGAACAGGTTCCAACGACGAGCAGTACTTC. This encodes CSASRGTGSNDEQYF.

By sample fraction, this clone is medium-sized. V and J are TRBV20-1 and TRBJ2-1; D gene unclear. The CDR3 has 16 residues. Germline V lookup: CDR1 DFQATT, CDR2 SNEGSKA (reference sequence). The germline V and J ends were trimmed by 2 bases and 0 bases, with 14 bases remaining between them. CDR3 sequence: CSARRSQRSSYNEQFF. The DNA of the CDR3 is TGCAGTGCTAGAAGGAGTCAAAGGAGCTCCTACAATGAGCAGTTCTTC.

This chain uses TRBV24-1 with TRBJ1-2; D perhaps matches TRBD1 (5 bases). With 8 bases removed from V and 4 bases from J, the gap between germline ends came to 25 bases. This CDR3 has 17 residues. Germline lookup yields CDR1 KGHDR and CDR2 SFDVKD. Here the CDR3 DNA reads TGTGCCACCAACCAAGCCGAGCGCGGGGGTCCTACCTATGGCTACACCTTC. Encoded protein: CATNQAERGGPTYGYTF.

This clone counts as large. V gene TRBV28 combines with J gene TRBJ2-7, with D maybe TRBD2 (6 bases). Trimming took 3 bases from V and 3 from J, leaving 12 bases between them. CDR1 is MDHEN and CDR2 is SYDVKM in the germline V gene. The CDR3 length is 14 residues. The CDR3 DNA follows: TGTGCCAGCAGTTTGTTCGGGACTTTCTACGAGCAGTACTTC. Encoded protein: CASSLFGTFYEQYF.

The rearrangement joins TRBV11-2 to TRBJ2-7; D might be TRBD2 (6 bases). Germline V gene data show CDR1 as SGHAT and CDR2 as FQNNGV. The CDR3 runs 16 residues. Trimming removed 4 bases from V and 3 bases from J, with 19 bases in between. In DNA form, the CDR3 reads TGTGCCAGCAGCTCTAACGTCGGGACTTCCCACTACGAGCAGTACTTC. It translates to CASSSNVGTSHYEQYF.

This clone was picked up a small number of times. The CDR3 DNA follows: TGTGCCAGCAGCCCGGGACCGTCAGAATCAGGGCCCCAGCATTTT. Protein: CASSPGPSESGPQHF. The chain links TRBV11-2 to TRBJ1-5; maybe TRBD1 (5 bases). In germline, CDR1 is SGHAT, CDR2 FQNNGV. CDR3 length: 15 residues. V was shortened by 5 bases and J by 9 bases, with 20 bases between the two germline ends.

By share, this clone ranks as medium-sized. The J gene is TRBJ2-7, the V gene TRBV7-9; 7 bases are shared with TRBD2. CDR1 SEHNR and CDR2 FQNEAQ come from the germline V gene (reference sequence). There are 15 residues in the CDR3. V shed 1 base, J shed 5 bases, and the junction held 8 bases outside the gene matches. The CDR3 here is CASSLEQGGLHEQYF. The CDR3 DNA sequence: TGTGCCAGCAGCTTAGAGCAGGGAGGGTTACACGAGCAGTACTTC.

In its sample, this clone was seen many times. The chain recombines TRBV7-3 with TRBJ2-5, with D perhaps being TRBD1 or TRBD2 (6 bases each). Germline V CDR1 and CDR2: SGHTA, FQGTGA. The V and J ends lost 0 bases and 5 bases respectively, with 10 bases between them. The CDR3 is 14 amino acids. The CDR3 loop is CASSLTGGGETQYF. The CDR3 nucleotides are TGTGCCAGCAGCTTAACAGGAGGGGGTGAGACCCAGTACTTC.

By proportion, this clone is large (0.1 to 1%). CDR3 coding DNA: TGTGCCAGCAGTTTATTCAGGGGCGGGGAAGCTTTCTTT. This codes for CASSLFRGGEAFF. The chain has TRBV27 and TRBJ1-1; possibly TRBD1 for D (6 bases). Germline CDR1 MNHEY, CDR2 SMNVEV (reference sequence). V was pared by 1 base and J by 8 bases, with 11 bases between. CDR3 length: 13 residues.

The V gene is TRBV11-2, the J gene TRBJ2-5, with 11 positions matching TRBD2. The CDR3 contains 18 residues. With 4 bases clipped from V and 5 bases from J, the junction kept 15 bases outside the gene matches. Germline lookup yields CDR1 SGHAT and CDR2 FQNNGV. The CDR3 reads CASSSRTGMVAGGETQYF. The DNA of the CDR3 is TGTGCCAGCAGCTCCCGGACAGGGATGGTAGCGGGAGGGGAGACCCAGTACTTC.

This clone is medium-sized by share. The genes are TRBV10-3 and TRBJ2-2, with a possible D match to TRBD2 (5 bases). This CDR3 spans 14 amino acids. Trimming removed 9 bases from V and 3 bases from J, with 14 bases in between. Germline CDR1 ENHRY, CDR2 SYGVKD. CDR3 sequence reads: CAIRGVGYTGELFF. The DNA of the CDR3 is TGTGCCATTCGGGGTGTGGGGTACACCGGGGAGCTGTTTTTT.

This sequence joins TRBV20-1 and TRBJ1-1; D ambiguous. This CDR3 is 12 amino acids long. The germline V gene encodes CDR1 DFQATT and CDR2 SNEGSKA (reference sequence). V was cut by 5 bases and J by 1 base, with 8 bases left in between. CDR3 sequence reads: CSAEEPNTEAFF. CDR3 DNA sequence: TGCAGTGCTGAGGAGCCGAACACTGAAGCTTTCTTT.

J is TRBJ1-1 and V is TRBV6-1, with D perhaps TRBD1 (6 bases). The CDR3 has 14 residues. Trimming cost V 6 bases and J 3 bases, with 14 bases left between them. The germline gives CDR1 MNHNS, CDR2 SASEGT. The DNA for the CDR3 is TGTGCCAGCAGACTTACAGGGTTCGACACTGAAGCTTTCTTT. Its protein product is CASRLTGFDTEAFF.

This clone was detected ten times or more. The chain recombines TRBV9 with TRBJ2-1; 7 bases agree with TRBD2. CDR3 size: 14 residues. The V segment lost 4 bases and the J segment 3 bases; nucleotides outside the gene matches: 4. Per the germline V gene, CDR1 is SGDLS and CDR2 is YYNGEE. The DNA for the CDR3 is TGTGCCAGCAGCCCAGGGACTAACTACAATGAGCAGTTCTTC. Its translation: CASSPGTNYNEQFF.

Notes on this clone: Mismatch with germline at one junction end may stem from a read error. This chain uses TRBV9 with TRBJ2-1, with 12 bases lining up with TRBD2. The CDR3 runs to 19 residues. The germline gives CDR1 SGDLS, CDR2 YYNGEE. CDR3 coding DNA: TGTGCCAGCAGCGTAATAGCTAGCGGGGGGGCAACGACCTACAGTGAGCAGTTCTTC. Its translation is CASSVIASGGATTYSEQFF.